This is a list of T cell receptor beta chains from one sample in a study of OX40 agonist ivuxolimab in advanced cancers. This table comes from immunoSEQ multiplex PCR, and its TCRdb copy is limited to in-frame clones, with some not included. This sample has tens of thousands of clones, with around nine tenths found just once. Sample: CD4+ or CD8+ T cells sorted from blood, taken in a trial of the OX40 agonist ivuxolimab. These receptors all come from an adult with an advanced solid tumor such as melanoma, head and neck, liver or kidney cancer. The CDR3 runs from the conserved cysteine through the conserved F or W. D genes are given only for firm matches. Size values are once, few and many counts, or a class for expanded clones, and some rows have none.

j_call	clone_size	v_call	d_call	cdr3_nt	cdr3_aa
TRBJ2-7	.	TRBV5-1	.	TGCGCCAGCGTCGGACCACAGGGCCACGAGCAGTACTTC	CASVGPQGHEQYF
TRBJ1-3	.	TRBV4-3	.	TGCGCCAGCAGCCAAGAGGGGGTGACTGGAAACACCATATATTTT	CASSQEGVTGNTIYF
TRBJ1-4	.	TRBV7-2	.	TGTGCCAGCAGCGCCCCGGAGCAGGGCAATGAAAAACTGTTTTTT	CASSAPEQGNEKLFF
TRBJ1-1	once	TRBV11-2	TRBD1	TGTGCCAGCAGACACGGGACAGGGGGCACTGAAGCTTTCTTT	CASRHGTGGTEAFF
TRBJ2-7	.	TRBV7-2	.	TGTGCCAGCAGCTTAGGTTACAGTTCCTCCTACGAGCAGTACTTC	CASSLGYSSSYEQYF
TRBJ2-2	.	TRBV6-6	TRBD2	TGTGCCAGCAGCCATACTAGCGGGAGGGAAACCGGGGAGCTGTTTTTT	CASSHTSGRETGELFF
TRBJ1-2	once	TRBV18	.	TGTGCCAGCTCACCACCGAGTAAGGTTGACTACACCTTC	CASSPPSKVDYTF
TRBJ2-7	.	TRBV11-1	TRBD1	TGTGCCAGCAGTTCAACCGGGACAGGGGGTAACGAGCAGTACTTC	CASSSTGTGGNEQYF
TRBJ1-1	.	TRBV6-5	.	TGTGCCAGCAGTTACAGGGGCGGGGTGGCTTTCTTT	CASSYRGGVAFF
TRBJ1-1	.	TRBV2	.	TGTGCCAGCATAAGGGGCCCTGGGTCTGAAGCTTTCTTT	CASIRGPGSEAFF
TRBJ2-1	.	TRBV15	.	TGTGCCACCAGCAGAGAGGGGGATGAGCAGTTCTTC	CATSREGDEQFF
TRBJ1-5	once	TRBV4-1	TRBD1	TGCGCCAGCAGCCAAGAAATGGTATCGGGACAGGGGATACCGCCCCAGCATTTT	CASSQEMVSGQGIPPQHF
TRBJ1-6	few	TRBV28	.	TGTGCCAGCAGTCGAGTCGATTCACCCCTCCACTTT	CASSRVDSPLHF
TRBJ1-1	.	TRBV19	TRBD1	TGTGCCAGTAGTATCCAGACAGGGGGCGCCCCTGAAGCTTTCTTT	CASSIQTGGAPEAFF
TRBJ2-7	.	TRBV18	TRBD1	TGTGCCAGCTCACCACGACAGGGGGGATCTAGCGGCTACGAGCAGTACTTC	CASSPRQGGSSGYEQYF
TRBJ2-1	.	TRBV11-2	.	TGTGCCAGCAGTGAACCGGGCCCCCAAGGGGGTGAGCAGTTCTTC	CASSEPGPQGGEQFF
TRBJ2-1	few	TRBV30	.	TGTGCCTGGAGTGTTGGGCGGACGAGGGTCTTC	CAWSVGRTRVF
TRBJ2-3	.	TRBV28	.	TGTGCCAGCAGTTCCTCGAGGGGGGCCGGCACAGATACGCAGTATTTT	CASSSSRGAGTDTQYF
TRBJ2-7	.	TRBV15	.	TGTGCCACCAGCGGCCGGGACAGCGTCGGCGGGAGCTCCTACGAGCAGTACTTC	CATSGRDSVGGSSYEQYF
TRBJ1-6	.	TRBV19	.	TGTGCCAGTAGATGGTCACTCTCAAATTCACCCCTCCACTTT	CASRWSLSNSPLHF
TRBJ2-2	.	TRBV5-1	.	TGCGCCAGCTGGGCTCAGATGAACACCGGGGAGCTGTTTTTT	CASWAQMNTGELFF
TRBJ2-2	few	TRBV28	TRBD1	TGTGCCAGCAGTTTGACAGGGGGCAGCGGGGAGCTGTTTTTT	CASSLTGGSGELFF
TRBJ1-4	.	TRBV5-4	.	TGTGCCAGCAGCTTGGAAGGAGGATGGGGTGAAAAACTGTTTTTT	CASSLEGGWGEKLFF
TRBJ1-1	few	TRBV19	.	TGTGCCAGTAGTAGTCAGGGTACGGGCACTGAAGCTTTCTTT	CASSSQGTGTEAFF
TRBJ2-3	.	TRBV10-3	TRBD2	TGTGCCATCAGTGAGGCGGGGTCAGCGGGAGGGGAGAGCACAGATACGCAGTATTTT	CAISEAGSAGGESTDTQYF
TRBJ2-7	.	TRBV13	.	TGTGCCAGCAGCCTAACCCACGAGCAGTACTTC	CASSLTHEQYF
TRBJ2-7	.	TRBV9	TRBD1	TGTGCCAGCAGCGTAGGACAGGGGGCTTTCGAGCAGTACTTC	CASSVGQGAFEQYF
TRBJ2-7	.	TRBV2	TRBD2	TGTGCCAGCATCGCTAGCGGGACCCAGCAGTACTTC	CASIASGTQQYF
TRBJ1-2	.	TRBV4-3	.	TGCGCCAGCAGCCAAGATTTCGGCAGGGCGTCCGGCTACACCTTC	CASSQDFGRASGYTF
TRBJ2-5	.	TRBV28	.	TGTGCCAGCAGTTTTCCGGGACGGCGACAAGAGACCCAGTACTTC	CASSFPGRRQETQYF
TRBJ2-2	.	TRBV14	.	TGTGCCAGCAGCCAAGTTTGGGACACCGGGGAGCTGTTTTTT	CASSQVWDTGELFF
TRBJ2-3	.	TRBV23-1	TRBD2	TGCGCCAGCAGTCCCTCTAGCGGGAGTACAGATACGCAGTATTTT	CASSPSSGSTDTQYF
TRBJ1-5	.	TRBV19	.	TGTGCCAGTACCCAACGACAGCCCCAGCATTTT	CASTQRQPQHF
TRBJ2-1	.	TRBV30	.	TGTGCCTGGACCCTACGGAGGAGCAACAATGAGCAGTTCTTC	CAWTLRRSNNEQFF
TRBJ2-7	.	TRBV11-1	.	TGTGCCAGCAGAGCACAGGGCTACGAGCAGTACTTC	CASRAQGYEQYF
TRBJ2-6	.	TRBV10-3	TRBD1	TGTGCCATCGCCCGACAGGGGGTAGGCTCTGGGGCCAACGTCCTGACTTTC	CAIARQGVGSGANVLTF
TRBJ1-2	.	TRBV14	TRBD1	TGTGCCAGCAGTCGACAGGGTATCGTGGCTAACTATGGCTACACCTTC	CASSRQGIVANYGYTF
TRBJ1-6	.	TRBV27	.	TGTGCCAGCAGTTCTTTGTCCCTTCAGGGTTCACCCCTCCACTTT	CASSSLSLQGSPLHF
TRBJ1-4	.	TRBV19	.	TGTGCCAGTAGGAAACAGGGACCAACTAATGAAAAACTGTTTTTT	CASRKQGPTNEKLFF
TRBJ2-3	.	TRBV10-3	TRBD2	TGTGCCATCAGTACACTAGCGGGGGGCCACACAGATACGCAGTATTTT	CAISTLAGGHTDTQYF
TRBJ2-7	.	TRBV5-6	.	TGTGCCAGCAGCCTTCCGGACAGCCTCCCTTACGAGCAGTACTTC	CASSLPDSLPYEQYF
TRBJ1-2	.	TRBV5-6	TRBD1	TGTGCCAGCAGCCTGCGGGGGACAGCCTCCTATGGCTACACCTTC	CASSLRGTASYGYTF
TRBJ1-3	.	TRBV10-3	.	TGTGCCATCAGTGAGTCGCCAGGCTTAAGCTCTGGAAACACCATATATTTT	CAISESPGLSSGNTIYF
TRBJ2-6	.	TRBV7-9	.	TGTGCCAGCAGCATAGGAGGGCCCTCTGGGGCCAACGTCCTGACTTTC	CASSIGGPSGANVLTF
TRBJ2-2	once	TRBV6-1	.	TGTGCCAGCAGTCTGGCGGACAGAAAAGCCGGGGAGCTGTTTTTT	CASSLADRKAGELFF
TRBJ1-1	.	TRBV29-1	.	TGCAGCTTACTGGAGGGACGGGGGAAGGCTTTCTTT	CSLLEGRGKAFF
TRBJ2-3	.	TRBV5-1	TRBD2	TGCGCCAGCAGCCTAGGGACTAGCGGGACCACCAAGGGCACAGATACGCAGTATTTT	CASSLGTSGTTKGTDTQYF
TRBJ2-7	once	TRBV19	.	TGTGCCAGTAGTATAGTCGGCGGTTTCCCCTACGAGCAGTACTTC	CASSIVGGFPYEQYF
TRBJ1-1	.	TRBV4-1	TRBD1	TGCGCCAGCATGTCGACAGGGGCCACTGAAGCTTTCTTT	CASMSTGATEAFF
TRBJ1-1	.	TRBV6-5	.	TGTGCCAGCGGGGAGGGGGGGACTGAAGCTTTCTTT	CASGEGGTEAFF